The entry that follows covers one T cell receptor (beta chain) sequence. Sequenced by immunoSEQ multiplex PCR; TCRdb stores in-frame clones only, minus some. The data hold 45,000 to 55,000 clones, with about 88% observed a single time. The data stem from a study of T cell responses to AZD1222 COVID-19 vaccine. Germline CDR1 reads SEHNR; CDR2 reads FQNEAQ (reference sequence). The CDR3 covers 12 residues. Germline trimming cut 2 bases from V and 9 bases from J; bases unmatched to any gene: 3. V usage is TRBV7-9 and J usage is TRBJ1-1, with 7 bases matching TRBD1. The TCR comes from an adult in good health. Sequenced here: peripheral blood, sampled on day 0 of AZD1222 vaccination. This CDR3 reads CASSLSTGQAFF. For the CDR3, the DNA is TGTGCCAGCAGCTTATCGACAGGGCAAGCTTTCTTT.